This TCR beta chain stems from a study of blood T cells in healthy people across ages. Study results and caveats: Aged donors had fewer naive CD4+ cells and lower diversity than long-lived donors.

Primers used in a second PCR of roughly 6 to 12 cycles were a sample-barcoded 5' primer and a J-beta primer mix. TCRdb processed the 5' RACE reads anew with MiXCR; each CDR3 protein has one entry. The sample lists 1.5 million or so distinct CDR3 sequences; roughly 40% were seen once. Trimming took off 7 bases at V and 6 bases at J, with 12 bases between the two ends. The CDR3 length is 12 residues. Germline V CDR1 and CDR2: SNHLY, FYNNEI. Points on this clonotype: Its antigen is unidentified.

The sequencing sample was made of blood. The V gene is TRBV2, the J gene TRBJ1-1; D possibly corresponds to TRBD1 (6 bases). The source of this sequence is a woman aged 18-29 years in good health. DNA for the CDR3: TGTGCCAGCAAGGGGACACCCCCTGAAGCTTTCTTT. Translating gives CASKGTPPEAFF.